Listed below are T cell receptor beta chains from one sample, sequenced in a study of early T cells in non-severe SARS-CoV-2 infection. Via MiXCR, TCRdb re-called the 5' RACE reads, giving one row per CDR3 protein. Of roughly 61,000 distinct CDR3 sequences listed, about 10% were seen once; the top ten hold 8.5% to 9.5%. Sequenced sample: whole blood. These receptors were taken from an adult who was a healthcare worker with PCR-confirmed SARS-CoV-2 infection or an uninfected control (not recorded which). CDR3s include the opening cysteine and the closing phenylalanine or tryptophan. Each record gives: clone size, D gene, V gene, J gene, CDR3 DNA, CDR3 protein. A D gene is named only where the DNA matches it firmly. Not all rows give a size; the values are once, few, many and, for expanded clones, a class.

>many|NA|TRBV11-2|TRBJ2-7
TGTGCCAGCAGCCTTACTAGGAACGAGCAGTACTTC
CASSLTRNEQYF
>many|NA|TRBV20-1|TRBJ2-7
TGCAGTGCTGCCCAGGGCTTGCGGGAGCAGTACTTC
CSAAQGLREQYF
>NA|TRBD2|TRBV11-2|TRBJ2-7
TGTGCCAGCAGGCGGGAGTCCGTAACCTACGAGCAGTACTTC
CASRRESVTYEQYF
>many|NA|TRBV5-1|TRBJ2-1
TGCGCCAGCAGCTTGGAGAATATTGAGGGCGAGCAGTTCTTC
CASSLENIEGEQFF
>NA|NA|TRBV29-1|TRBJ2-5
TGCAGCGGCCGACCGGGACTGCAAGAGACCCAGTACTTC
CSGRPGLQETQYF
>NA|NA|TRBV2|TRBJ2-2
TGTGCCAGCAGGCGGCAGATCACCGGGGAGCTGTTTTTT
CASRRQITGELFF
>many|NA|TRBV7-2|TRBJ2-2
TGTGCCAGCAGCATAGGCCCGTGGGGCACCGGGGAGCTGTTTTTT
CASSIGPWGTGELFF
>many|NA|TRBV7-9|TRBJ1-1
TGTGCCAGCAGCTTAGGTTGGAGAAACACTGAAGCTTTCTTT
CASSLGWRNTEAFF
>NA|NA|TRBV19|TRBJ1-2
TGTGCCAGTACCAGTTTTAGCGAGGGAAACTATGGCTACACCTTC
CASTSFSEGNYGYTF
>NA|NA|TRBV29-1|TRBJ2-3
TGCAGCCCACTCCAGAAAAGGGATACGCAGTATTTT
CSPLQKRDTQYF
>many|TRBD1|TRBV5-1|TRBJ2-7
TGCGCCAGCAGCTGGGACAGGGGGCGCGAGCAGTACTTC
CASSWDRGREQYF
>many|NA|TRBV2|TRBJ2-3
TGTGCCCTCAGAGGGACGGGTCGGGAGTTAACAGATACGCAGTATTTT
CALRGTGRELTDTQYF
>many|NA|TRBV14|TRBJ1-2
TGTGCCAGCAGCCAGACACGGGACAACCCCTATGGCTACACCTTC
CASSQTRDNPYGYTF
>few|TRBD2|TRBV5-5|TRBJ2-2
TGTGCCAGCAGCTGGGGGACTAGCGGGAGTAGCATACTGCGGGAGCTGTTTTTT
CASSWGTSGSSILRELFF
>many|NA|TRBV7-9|TRBJ2-5
TGTGCCAGCAGCTTACTTTCAACGGCAGGAGAACAAGAGACCCAGTACTTC
CASSLLSTAGEQETQYF
>many|NA|TRBV6-5|TRBJ2-1
TGTGCCAGCAGAACGAACTTCGCGAGGTCCTACAATGAGCAGTTCTTC
CASRTNFARSYNEQFF
>many|NA|TRBV5-1|TRBJ2-1
TGCGCCAGCCTTAAGACGGCAGGTCACAATGAGCAGTTCTTC
CASLKTAGHNEQFF
>NA|TRBD2|TRBV5-1|TRBJ2-3
TGCGCCAGCAGCCTACGCGAAGCGGGGATCACAGATACGCAGTATTTT
CASSLREAGITDTQYF
>NA|TRBD1|TRBV11-1|TRBJ2-1
TGTGCCAGCAGCTCAAGAACAGGGGGTGAGCAGTTCTTC
CASSSRTGGEQFF
>many|NA|TRBV6-5|TRBJ2-7
TGTGCCAGCAGTTCCCGGGCCTACGAGCAGTACTTC
CASSSRAYEQYF
>NA|TRBD2|TRBV19|TRBJ2-1
TGTGCCAGTAGCAGCCGAGGACTAGCGGGAGATGAGCAGTTCTTC
CASSSRGLAGDEQFF
>NA|NA|TRBV7-8|TRBJ2-5
TGTGCCAGCAGCCCCGTCGGGGCCAGGGCCGAGACCCAGTACTTC
CASSPVGARAETQYF
>many|NA|TRBV7-2|TRBJ2-7
TGTGCCAGCAGCTTAGTAGTAGGGCGGGGCTACGAGCAGTACTTC
CASSLVVGRGYEQYF
>NA|NA|TRBV29-1|TRBJ1-5
TGCAGCGTTGTCTGGCAGATCAATCAGCCCCAGCATTTT
CSVVWQINQPQHF
>few|NA|TRBV11-2|TRBJ1-1
TGTGCCAGCAGCCAGGGACACCTGAACACTGAAGCTTTCTTT
CASSQGHLNTEAFF
>few|NA|TRBV5-1|TRBJ1-5
TGCGCCAGCAGCTTGGCCAAGGATCAGCCCCAGCATTTT
CASSLAKDQPQHF
>NA|NA|TRBV5-1|TRBJ1-2
TGCGCCAGCAGCAGTACACAGAGGAACTATGGCTACACCTTC
CASSSTQRNYGYTF
>NA|NA|TRBV20-1|TRBJ2-2
TGCAGTGCTAGGGGGTTCCAATCTTCTAGCGCAAGGAACACCGGGGAGCTGTTTTTT
CSARGFQSSSARNTGELFF
>many|TRBD2|TRBV30|TRBJ2-3
TGTGCCTGGAGTAGAAGCGGGGAAGCAGATACGCAGTATTTT
CAWSRSGEADTQYF